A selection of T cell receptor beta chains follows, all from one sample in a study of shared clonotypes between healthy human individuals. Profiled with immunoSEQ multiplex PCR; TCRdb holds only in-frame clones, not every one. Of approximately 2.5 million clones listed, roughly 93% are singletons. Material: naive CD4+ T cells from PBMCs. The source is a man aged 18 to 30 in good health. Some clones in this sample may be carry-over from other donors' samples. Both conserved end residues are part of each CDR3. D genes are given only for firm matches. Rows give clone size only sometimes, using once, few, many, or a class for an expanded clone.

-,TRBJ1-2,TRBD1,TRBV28,CASTISGQGALGYTF,TGTGCCAGCACCATCTCGGGACAGGGGGCGTTGGGCTACACCTTC
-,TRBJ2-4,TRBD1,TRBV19,CASRDRGDKNIQYF,TGTGCCAGCAGGGACAGGGGCGACAAAAACATTCAGTACTTC
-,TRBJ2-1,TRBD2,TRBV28,CASTQAGVFLNEQFF,TGTGCCAGCACCCAAGCGGGAGTATTTCTCAATGAGCAGTTCTTC
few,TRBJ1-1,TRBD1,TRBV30,CASTGRGTEAFF,TGTGCCTCGACAGGGAGGGGAACTGAAGCTTTCTTT
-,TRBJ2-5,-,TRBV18,CASSPGVTETQYF,TGTGCCAGCTCACCGGGGGTGACAGAGACCCAGTACTTC
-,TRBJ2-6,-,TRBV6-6,CASSNTNSGANVLTF,TGTGCCAGCAGCAACACGAACTCTGGGGCCAACGTCCTGACTTTC
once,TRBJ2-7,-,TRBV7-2,CASSLAWTDYEQYF,TGTGCCAGCAGCTTAGCCTGGACGGACTACGAGCAGTACTTC
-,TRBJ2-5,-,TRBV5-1,CASSLSTVQETQYF,TGCGCCAGCAGCTTAAGTACAGTTCAAGAGACCCAGTACTTC
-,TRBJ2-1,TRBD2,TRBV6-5,CASRVSGGFNEQFF,TGTGCCAGCCGGGTGAGCGGGGGATTCAATGAGCAGTTCTTC
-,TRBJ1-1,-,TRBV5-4,CATGVQLNTEAFF,TGTGCCACAGGGGTCCAATTGAACACTGAAGCTTTCTTT
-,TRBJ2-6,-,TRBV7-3,CASSSRTATGANVLTF,TGTGCCAGCAGCTCTCGGACTGCAACTGGGGCCAACGTCCTGACTTTC
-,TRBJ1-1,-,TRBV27,CASSLLRGTEAFF,TGTGCCAGCAGTTTACTGAGGGGAACTGAAGCTTTCTTT
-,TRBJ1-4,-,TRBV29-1,CSVVNRWPEKLFF,TGCAGCGTTGTAAACCGATGGCCCGAAAAACTGTTTTTT
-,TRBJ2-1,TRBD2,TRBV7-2,CASSLVGLAGGRGEQFF,TGTGCCAGCAGCTTAGTCGGGCTAGCGGGAGGGCGGGGTGAGCAGTTCTTC
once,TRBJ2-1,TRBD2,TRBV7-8,CASSSTSGGNYNEQFF,TGTGCCAGCAGCTCGACTAGCGGGGGGAATTACAATGAGCAGTTCTTC
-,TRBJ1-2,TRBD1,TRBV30,CAWSVPQDRGGYTF,TGTGCCTGGAGTGTACCCCAGGACAGGGGTGGCTACACCTTC
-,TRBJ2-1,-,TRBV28,CASSPNRGGEQFF,TGTGCCAGCAGTCCCAACAGGGGAGGTGAGCAGTTCTTC
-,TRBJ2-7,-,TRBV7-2,CASSPWGISYEQYF,TGTGCCAGCAGCCCGTGGGGAATATCTTACGAGCAGTACTTC
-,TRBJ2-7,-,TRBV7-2,CASSWARNSYEQYF,TGTGCCAGCAGCTGGGCCAGGAATTCCTACGAGCAGTACTTC
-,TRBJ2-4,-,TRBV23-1,CASSQSGRAKNIQYF,TGCGCCAGCAGTCAGAGTGGGCGCGCCAAAAACATTCAGTACTTC
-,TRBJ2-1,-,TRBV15,CATSRDRSGVNEQFF,TGTGCCACCAGCAGAGATAGATCGGGGGTCAATGAGCAGTTCTTC
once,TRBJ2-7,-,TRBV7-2,CASSSLGLGSTGEQYF,TGTGCCAGCAGCTCGTTAGGGTTGGGTTCGACGGGCGAGCAGTACTTC
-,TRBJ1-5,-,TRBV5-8,CASSPRRDYSNQPQHF,TGTGCCAGCAGCCCCCGAAGGGATTATAGCAATCAGCCCCAGCATTTT
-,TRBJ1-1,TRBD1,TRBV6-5,CASTSPTGPNTEAFF,TGTGCCAGCACCTCCCCGACAGGGCCGAACACTGAAGCTTTCTTT
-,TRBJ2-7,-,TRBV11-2,CASSLDPGYEQYF,TGTGCCAGCAGCTTAGATCCGGGATACGAGCAGTACTTC
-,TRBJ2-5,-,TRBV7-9,CASSLSFETQYF,TGTGCCAGCAGCTTAAGTTTCGAGACCCAGTACTTC
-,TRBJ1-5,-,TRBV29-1,CSVGGGNQPQHF,TGCAGCGTTGGAGGCGGGAATCAGCCCCAGCATTTT
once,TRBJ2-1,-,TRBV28,CASSPQNEQFF,TGTGCCAGCAGTCCTCAGAATGAGCAGTTCTTC
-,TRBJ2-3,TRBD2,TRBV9,CASSVGLAGLTDTQYF,TGTGCCAGCAGCGTTGGACTAGCGGGATTGACAGATACGCAGTATTTT
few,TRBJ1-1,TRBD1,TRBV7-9,CASSLEQGETEAFF,TGTGCCAGCAGCTTAGAACAGGGGGAAACTGAAGCTTTCTTT
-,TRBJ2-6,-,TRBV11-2,CASSQRGATSGANVLTF,TGTGCCAGCAGCCAAAGGGGTGCAACCTCTGGGGCCAACGTCCTGACTTTC
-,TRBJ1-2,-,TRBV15,CATSRALGKSYGYTF,TGTGCCACCAGCAGGGCGCTGGGGAAGAGCTATGGCTACACCTTC
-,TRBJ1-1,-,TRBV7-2,CASSLENTEYAEAFF,TGTGCCAGCAGCTTAGAAAACACAGAATACGCTGAAGCTTTCTTT
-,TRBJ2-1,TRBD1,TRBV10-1,CASSESRGQNEQFF,TGCGCCAGCAGTGAGTCAAGGGGGCAAAATGAGCAGTTCTTC
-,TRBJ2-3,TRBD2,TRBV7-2,CASSLGLATSTDTQYF,TGTGCCAGCAGCTTAGGACTAGCGACAAGCACAGATACGCAGTATTTT
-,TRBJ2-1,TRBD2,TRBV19,CASISGRERANEQFF,TGTGCCAGTATCTCAGGGCGGGAGAGAGCCAATGAGCAGTTCTTC
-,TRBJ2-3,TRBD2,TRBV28,CASSLGLAGVADTQYF,TGTGCCAGCAGTCTCGGACTAGCGGGAGTAGCAGATACGCAGTATTTT
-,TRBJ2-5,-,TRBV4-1,CASSQGGPYGRVGETQYF,TGCGCCAGCAGCCAAGGAGGACCATACGGACGGGTTGGAGAGACCCAGTACTTC
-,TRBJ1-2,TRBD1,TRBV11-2,CASSLDGGGVFGYTF,TGTGCCAGCAGCTTAGATGGAGGGGGCGTCTTTGGCTACACCTTC
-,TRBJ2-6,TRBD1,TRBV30,CAGNPTGTSSGAANVLTF,TGTGCCGGAAATCCGACAGGGACAAGCTCTGGGGCGGCCAACGTCCTGACTTTC
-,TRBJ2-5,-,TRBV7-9,CASSLDTLIKGETQYF,TGTGCCAGCAGCTTAGACACCCTCATCAAAGGGGAGACCCAGTACTTC
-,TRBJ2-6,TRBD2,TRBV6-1,CASIAGSSGANVLTF,TGTGCCAGTATAGCGGGGAGCTCTGGGGCCAACGTCCTGACTTTC